This T cell receptor beta chain came from a study of T cells in Graves' hyperthyroidism and ophthalmopathy. Study information: Once the initial diagnosis was made, peripheral blood was obtained before any treatment.

This clonotype came up a few times. Its antigen remains unidentified. Amplification yielded TCR beta CDR3 regions, with RNA transcripts as the source. TCR CDR3 underwent first-round RT-PCR with the HTBI primer set. One entry per CDR3 protein results from TCRdb running MiXCR on the multiplex PCR reads. Of some 560,000 distinct CDR3 sequences in the sample, 12% to 15% were seen once. Study observations and caveats: Model-based prediction identified ophthalmopathy a median about 6 months prior to its onset. Stable hyperthyroidism and ophthalmopathy were separated using 13 V-J signatures.

Sequencing input: blood. The source is a woman between 40 and 55 years old with Graves' hyperthyroidism.

CDR3 region: CAISESWDGKQFF. The CDR3 DNA reads TGTGCCATCAGTGAGTCGTGGGATGGGAAGCAGTTCTTC. The J gene is TRBJ2-1, the V gene TRBV10-3, with unresolved D. The CDR3 loop spans 13 amino acids. CDR1 ENHRY and CDR2 SYGVKD come from the germline V gene. The V end lost 0 bases, the J end lost 11 bases, and 11 bases lay between the germline ends.